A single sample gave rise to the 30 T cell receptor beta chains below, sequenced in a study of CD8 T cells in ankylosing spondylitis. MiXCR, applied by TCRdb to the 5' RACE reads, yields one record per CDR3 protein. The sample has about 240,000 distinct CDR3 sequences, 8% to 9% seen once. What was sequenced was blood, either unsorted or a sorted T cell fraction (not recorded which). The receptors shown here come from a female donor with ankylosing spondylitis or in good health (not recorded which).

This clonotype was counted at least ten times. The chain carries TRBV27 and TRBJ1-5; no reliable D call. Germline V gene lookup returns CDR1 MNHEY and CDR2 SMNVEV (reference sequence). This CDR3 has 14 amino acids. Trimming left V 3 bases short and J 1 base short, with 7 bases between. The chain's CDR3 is CASSLEGSNQPQHF. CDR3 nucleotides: TGTGCCAGCAGTTTGGAAGGGAGCAATCAGCCCCAGCATTTT.

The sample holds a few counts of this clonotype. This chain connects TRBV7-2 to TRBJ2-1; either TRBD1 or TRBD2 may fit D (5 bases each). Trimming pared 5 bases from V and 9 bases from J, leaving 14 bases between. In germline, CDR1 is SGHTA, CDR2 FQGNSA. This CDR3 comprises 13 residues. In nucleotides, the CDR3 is TGTGCCAGCAGCCGCCTCTTTGGGGGTGAGCAGTTCTTC. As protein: CASSRLFGGEQFF.

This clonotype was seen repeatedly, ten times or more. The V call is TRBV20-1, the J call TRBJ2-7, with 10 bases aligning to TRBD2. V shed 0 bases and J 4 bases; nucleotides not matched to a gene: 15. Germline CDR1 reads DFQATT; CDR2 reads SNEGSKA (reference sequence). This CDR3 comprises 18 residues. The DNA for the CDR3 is TGCAGTGCTAGAGATGGGGTAGCGGGAGGCCGACGCGGATACGAGCAGTACTTC. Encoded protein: CSARDGVAGGRRGYEQYF.

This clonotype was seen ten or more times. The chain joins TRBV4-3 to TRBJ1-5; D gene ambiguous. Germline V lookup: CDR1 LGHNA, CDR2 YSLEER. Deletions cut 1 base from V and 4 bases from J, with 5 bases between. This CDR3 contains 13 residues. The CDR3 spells CASSQAVNQPQHF. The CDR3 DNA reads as TGCGCCAGCAGCCAAGCAGTAAATCAGCCCCAGCATTTT.

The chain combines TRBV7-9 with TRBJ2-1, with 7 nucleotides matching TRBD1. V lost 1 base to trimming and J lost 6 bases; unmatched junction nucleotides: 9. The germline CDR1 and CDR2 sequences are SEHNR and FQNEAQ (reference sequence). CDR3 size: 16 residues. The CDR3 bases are TGTGCCAGCAGCTTAGGGGGCGTAAGGGGGCCCAATGAGCAGTTCTTC. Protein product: CASSLGGVRGPNEQFF.

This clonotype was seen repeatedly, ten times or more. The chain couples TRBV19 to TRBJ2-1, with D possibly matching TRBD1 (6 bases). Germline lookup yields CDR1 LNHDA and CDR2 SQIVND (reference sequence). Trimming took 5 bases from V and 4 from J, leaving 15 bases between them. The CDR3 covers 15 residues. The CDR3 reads CASSVDRTAYNEQFF. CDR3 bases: TGTGCCAGTAGTGTTGACAGGACGGCTTACAATGAGCAGTTCTTC.

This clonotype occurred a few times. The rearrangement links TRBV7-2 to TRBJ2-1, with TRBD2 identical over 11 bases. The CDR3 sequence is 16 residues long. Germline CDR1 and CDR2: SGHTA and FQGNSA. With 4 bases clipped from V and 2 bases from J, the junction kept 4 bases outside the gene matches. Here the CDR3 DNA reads TGTGCCAGCAGCTCCCTACTAGCGGGAGCCTACAATGAGCAGTTCTTC. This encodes CASSSLLAGAYNEQFF.

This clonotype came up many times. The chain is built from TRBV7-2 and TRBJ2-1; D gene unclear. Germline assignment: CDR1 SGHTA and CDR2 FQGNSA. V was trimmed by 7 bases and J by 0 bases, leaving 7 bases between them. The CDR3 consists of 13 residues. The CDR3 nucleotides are TGTGCCAGCACCCCAGGCTCCTACAATGAGCAGTTCTTC. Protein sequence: CASTPGSYNEQFF. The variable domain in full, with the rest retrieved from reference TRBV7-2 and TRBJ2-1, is GAGVSQSPSNKVTEKGKDVELRCDPISGHTALYWYRQSLGQGLEFLIYFQGNSAPDKSGLPSDRFSAERTGGSVSTLTIQRTQQEDSAVYLCASTPGSYNEQFFGPGTRLTVL.

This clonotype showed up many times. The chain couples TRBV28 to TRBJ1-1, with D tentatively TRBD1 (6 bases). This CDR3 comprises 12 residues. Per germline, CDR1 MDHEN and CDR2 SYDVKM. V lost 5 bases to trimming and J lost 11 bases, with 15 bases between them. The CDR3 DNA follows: TGTGCCAGCAGTATTACAGGGATTGGGGCTTTCTTT. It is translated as CASSITGIGAFF.

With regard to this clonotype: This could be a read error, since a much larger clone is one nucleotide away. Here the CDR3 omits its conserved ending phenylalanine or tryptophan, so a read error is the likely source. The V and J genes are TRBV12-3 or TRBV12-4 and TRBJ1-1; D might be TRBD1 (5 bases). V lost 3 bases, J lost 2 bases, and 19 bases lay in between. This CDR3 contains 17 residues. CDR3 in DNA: TGTGCCAGCAGTTTCTGGGGGGGGATTAGCGGAAACACTGAAGCTTTCGTT. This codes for CASSFWGGISGNTEAFV.

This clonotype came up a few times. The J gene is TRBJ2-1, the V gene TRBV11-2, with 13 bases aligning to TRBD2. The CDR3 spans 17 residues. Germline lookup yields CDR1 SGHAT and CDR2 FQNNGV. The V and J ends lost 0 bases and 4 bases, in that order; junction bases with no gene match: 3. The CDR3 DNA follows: TGTGCCAGCAGCTTAGAGGGGACTAGCGGGGTTTACAATGAGCAGTTCTTC. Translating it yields CASSLEGTSGVYNEQFF.

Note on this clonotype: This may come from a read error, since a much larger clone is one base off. The CDR3 DNA is TGTGCCAGCAGTCGGCGGGAGGAGACCCAGTACTTC. This translates into CASSRREETQYF. This rearrangement joins TRBV12-3 or TRBV12-4 to TRBJ2-5; the match to TRBD2 covers 7 bases. The CDR3 consists of 12 residues. J was trimmed by 5 bases and V by 5 bases; bases with no gene match: 2.

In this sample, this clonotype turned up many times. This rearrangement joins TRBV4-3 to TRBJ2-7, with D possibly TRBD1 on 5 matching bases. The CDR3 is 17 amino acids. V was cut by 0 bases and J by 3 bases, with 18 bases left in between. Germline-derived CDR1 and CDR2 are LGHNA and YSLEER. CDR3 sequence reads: CASSQDMRPKGFYEQYF. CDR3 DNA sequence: TGCGCCAGCAGCCAAGATATGCGGCCGAAGGGGTTCTACGAGCAGTACTTC.

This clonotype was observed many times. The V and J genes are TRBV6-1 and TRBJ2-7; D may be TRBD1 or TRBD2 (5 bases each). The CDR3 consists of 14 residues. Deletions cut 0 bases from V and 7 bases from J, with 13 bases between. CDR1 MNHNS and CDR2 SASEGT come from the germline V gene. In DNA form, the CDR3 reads TGTGCCAGCAGTGAAGCGGGACCTCCCTGGGAGCAGTACTTC. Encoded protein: CASSEAGPPWEQYF.

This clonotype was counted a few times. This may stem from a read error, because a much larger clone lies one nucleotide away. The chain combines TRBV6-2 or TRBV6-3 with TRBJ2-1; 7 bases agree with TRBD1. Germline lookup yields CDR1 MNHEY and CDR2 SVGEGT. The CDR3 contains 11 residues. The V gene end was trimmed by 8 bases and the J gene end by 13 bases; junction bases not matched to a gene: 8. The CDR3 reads CASGVGQTQFF. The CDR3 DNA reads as TGTGCCAGCGGCGTGGGACAGACCCAGTTCTTC.

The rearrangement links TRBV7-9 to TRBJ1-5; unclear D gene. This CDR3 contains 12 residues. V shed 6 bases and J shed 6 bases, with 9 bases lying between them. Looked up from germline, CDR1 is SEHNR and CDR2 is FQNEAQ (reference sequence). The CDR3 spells CASSSEAQPQHF. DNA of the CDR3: TGTGCCAGCAGTTCGGAGGCTCAGCCCCAGCATTTT.

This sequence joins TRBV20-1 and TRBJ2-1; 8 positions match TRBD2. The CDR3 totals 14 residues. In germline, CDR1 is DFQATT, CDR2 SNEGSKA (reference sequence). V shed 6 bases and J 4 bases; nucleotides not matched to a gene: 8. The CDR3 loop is CSAPAGAGYNEQFF. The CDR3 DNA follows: TGCAGTGCCCCAGCGGGAGCGGGTTACAATGAGCAGTTCTTC.

Here the CDR3 reads CASSLRDRDYGYTF. Written as DNA, the CDR3 is TGCGCCAGCAGCTTGCGGGATCGGGACTATGGCTACACCTTC. The chain joins TRBV5-1 to TRBJ1-2; D is undetermined. The length of the CDR3 is 14 residues. The V end lost 1 base, the J end lost 3 bases, and 10 bases lay between the germline ends. The germline V gene has CDR1 SGHRS and CDR2 YFSETQ.

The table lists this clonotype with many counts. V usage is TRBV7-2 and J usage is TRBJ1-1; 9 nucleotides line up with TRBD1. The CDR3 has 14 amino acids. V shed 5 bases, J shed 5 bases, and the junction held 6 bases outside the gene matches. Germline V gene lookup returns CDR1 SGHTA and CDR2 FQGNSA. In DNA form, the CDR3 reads TGTGCCAGCAGCCCGACAGGGGGTTGGACTGAAGCTTTCTTT. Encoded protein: CASSPTGGWTEAFF.

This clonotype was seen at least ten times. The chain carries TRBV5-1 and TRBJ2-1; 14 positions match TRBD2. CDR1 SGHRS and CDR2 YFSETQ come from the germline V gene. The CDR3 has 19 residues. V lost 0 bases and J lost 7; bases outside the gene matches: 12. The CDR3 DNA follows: TGCGCCAGCAGCTTGGTGGGACTAGCGGGAGTGAGGTTGCAGAATGAGCAGTTCTTC. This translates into CASSLVGLAGVRLQNEQFF.

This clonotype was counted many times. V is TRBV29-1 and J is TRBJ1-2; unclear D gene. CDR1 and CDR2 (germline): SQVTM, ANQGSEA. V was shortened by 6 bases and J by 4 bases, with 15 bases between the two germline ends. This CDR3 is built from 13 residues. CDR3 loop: CSVPHGVLYGYTF. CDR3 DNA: TGCAGCGTGCCGCATGGGGTCCTCTATGGCTACACCTTC.

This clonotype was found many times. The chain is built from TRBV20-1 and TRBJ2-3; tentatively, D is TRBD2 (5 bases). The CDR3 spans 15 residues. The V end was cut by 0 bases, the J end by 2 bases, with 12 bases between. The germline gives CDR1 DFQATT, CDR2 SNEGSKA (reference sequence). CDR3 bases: TGCAGTGCTAGAGATCCAAGCGGATACACAGATACGCAGTATTTT. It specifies CSARDPSGYTDTQYF.

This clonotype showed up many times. The DNA for the CDR3 is TGTGCCAGCAGCGCGATCGAGGGAGAGACCCAGTACTTC. Its translation: CASSAIEGETQYF. V and J are TRBV7-9 and TRBJ2-5, with D maybe TRBD2 (5 bases). The V and J ends lost 5 bases and 4 bases respectively, with 11 bases between them. This CDR3 comprises 13 residues. CDR1 and CDR2 from the germline V gene are SEHNR and FQNEAQ (reference sequence).

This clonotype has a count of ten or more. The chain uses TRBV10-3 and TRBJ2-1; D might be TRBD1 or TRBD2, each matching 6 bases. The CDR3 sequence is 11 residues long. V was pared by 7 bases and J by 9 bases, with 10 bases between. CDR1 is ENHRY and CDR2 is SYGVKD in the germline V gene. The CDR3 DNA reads TGTGCCATCACCGGAGGGGGTGAGCAGTTCTTC. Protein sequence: CAITGGGEQFF.

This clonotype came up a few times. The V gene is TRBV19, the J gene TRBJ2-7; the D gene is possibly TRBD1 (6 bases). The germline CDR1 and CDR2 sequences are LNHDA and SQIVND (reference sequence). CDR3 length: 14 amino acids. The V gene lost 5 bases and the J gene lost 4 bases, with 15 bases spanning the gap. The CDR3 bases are TGTGCCAGTAGTCCCTCCGGGACACCTTACGAGCAGTACTTC. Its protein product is CASSPSGTPYEQYF. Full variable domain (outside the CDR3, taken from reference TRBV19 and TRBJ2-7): DGGITQSPKYLFRKEGQNVTLSCEQNLNHDAMYWYRQDPGQGLRLIYYSQIVNDFQKGDIAEGYSVSREKKESFPLTVTSAQKNPTAFYLCASSPSGTPYEQYFGPGTRLTVT.

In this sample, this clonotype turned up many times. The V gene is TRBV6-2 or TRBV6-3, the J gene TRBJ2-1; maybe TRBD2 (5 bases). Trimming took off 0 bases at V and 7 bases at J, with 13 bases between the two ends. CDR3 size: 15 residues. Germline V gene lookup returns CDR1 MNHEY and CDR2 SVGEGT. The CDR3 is CASSYSGPPGNEQFF. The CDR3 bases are TGTGCCAGCAGTTACTCCGGGCCCCCGGGGAATGAGCAGTTCTTC.

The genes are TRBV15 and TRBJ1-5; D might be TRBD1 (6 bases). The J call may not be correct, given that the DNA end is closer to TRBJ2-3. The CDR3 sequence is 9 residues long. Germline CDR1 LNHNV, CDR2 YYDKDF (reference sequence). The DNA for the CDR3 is TGTGCCATCTTGGGGGCCCAGTATTTT. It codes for CAILGAQYF.

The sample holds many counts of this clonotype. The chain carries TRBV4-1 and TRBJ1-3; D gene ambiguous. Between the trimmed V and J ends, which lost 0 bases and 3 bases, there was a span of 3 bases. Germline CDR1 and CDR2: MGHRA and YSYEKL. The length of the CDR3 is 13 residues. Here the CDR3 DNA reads TGCGCCAGCAGCCAAGAAGGTGGAAACACCATATATTTT. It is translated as CASSQEGGNTIYF.

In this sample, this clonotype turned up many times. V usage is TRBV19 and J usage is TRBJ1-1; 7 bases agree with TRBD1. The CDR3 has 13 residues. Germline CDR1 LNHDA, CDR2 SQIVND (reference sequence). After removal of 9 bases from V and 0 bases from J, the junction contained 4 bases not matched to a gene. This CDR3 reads CASQQGMNTEAFF. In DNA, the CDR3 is TGTGCCAGCCAACAGGGGATGAACACTGAAGCTTTCTTT.

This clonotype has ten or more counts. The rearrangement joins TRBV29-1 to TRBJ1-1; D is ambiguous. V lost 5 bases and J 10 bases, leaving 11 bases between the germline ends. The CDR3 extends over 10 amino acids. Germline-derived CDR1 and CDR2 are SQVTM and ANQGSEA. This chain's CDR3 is CSVRPLGAFF. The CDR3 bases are TGCAGCGTTAGACCCTTGGGAGCTTTCTTT. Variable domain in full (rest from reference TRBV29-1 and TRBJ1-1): SAVISQKPSRDICQRGTSLTIQCQVDSQVTMMFWYRQQPGQSLTLIATANQGSEATYESGFVIDKFPISRPNLTFSTLTVSNMSPEDSSIYLCSVRPLGAFFGQGTRLTVV.